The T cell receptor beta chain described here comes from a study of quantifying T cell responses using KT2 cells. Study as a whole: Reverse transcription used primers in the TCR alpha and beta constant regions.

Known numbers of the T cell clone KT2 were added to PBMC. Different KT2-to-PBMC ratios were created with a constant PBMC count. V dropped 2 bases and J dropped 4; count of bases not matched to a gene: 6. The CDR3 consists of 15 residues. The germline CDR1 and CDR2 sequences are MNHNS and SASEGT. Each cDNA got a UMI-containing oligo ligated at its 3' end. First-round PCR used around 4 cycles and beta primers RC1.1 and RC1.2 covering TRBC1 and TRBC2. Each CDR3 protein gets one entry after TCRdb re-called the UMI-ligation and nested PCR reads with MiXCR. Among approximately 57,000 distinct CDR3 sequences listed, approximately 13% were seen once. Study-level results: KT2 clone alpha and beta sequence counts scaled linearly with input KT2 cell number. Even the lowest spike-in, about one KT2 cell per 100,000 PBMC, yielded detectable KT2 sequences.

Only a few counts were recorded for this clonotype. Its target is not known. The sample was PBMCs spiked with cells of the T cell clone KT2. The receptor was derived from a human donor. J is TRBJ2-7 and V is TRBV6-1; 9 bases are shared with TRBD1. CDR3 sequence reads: CASSERTGVRYEQYF. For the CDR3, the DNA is TGTGCCAGCAGTGAAAGGACAGGGGTCAGATACGAGCAGTACTTC.